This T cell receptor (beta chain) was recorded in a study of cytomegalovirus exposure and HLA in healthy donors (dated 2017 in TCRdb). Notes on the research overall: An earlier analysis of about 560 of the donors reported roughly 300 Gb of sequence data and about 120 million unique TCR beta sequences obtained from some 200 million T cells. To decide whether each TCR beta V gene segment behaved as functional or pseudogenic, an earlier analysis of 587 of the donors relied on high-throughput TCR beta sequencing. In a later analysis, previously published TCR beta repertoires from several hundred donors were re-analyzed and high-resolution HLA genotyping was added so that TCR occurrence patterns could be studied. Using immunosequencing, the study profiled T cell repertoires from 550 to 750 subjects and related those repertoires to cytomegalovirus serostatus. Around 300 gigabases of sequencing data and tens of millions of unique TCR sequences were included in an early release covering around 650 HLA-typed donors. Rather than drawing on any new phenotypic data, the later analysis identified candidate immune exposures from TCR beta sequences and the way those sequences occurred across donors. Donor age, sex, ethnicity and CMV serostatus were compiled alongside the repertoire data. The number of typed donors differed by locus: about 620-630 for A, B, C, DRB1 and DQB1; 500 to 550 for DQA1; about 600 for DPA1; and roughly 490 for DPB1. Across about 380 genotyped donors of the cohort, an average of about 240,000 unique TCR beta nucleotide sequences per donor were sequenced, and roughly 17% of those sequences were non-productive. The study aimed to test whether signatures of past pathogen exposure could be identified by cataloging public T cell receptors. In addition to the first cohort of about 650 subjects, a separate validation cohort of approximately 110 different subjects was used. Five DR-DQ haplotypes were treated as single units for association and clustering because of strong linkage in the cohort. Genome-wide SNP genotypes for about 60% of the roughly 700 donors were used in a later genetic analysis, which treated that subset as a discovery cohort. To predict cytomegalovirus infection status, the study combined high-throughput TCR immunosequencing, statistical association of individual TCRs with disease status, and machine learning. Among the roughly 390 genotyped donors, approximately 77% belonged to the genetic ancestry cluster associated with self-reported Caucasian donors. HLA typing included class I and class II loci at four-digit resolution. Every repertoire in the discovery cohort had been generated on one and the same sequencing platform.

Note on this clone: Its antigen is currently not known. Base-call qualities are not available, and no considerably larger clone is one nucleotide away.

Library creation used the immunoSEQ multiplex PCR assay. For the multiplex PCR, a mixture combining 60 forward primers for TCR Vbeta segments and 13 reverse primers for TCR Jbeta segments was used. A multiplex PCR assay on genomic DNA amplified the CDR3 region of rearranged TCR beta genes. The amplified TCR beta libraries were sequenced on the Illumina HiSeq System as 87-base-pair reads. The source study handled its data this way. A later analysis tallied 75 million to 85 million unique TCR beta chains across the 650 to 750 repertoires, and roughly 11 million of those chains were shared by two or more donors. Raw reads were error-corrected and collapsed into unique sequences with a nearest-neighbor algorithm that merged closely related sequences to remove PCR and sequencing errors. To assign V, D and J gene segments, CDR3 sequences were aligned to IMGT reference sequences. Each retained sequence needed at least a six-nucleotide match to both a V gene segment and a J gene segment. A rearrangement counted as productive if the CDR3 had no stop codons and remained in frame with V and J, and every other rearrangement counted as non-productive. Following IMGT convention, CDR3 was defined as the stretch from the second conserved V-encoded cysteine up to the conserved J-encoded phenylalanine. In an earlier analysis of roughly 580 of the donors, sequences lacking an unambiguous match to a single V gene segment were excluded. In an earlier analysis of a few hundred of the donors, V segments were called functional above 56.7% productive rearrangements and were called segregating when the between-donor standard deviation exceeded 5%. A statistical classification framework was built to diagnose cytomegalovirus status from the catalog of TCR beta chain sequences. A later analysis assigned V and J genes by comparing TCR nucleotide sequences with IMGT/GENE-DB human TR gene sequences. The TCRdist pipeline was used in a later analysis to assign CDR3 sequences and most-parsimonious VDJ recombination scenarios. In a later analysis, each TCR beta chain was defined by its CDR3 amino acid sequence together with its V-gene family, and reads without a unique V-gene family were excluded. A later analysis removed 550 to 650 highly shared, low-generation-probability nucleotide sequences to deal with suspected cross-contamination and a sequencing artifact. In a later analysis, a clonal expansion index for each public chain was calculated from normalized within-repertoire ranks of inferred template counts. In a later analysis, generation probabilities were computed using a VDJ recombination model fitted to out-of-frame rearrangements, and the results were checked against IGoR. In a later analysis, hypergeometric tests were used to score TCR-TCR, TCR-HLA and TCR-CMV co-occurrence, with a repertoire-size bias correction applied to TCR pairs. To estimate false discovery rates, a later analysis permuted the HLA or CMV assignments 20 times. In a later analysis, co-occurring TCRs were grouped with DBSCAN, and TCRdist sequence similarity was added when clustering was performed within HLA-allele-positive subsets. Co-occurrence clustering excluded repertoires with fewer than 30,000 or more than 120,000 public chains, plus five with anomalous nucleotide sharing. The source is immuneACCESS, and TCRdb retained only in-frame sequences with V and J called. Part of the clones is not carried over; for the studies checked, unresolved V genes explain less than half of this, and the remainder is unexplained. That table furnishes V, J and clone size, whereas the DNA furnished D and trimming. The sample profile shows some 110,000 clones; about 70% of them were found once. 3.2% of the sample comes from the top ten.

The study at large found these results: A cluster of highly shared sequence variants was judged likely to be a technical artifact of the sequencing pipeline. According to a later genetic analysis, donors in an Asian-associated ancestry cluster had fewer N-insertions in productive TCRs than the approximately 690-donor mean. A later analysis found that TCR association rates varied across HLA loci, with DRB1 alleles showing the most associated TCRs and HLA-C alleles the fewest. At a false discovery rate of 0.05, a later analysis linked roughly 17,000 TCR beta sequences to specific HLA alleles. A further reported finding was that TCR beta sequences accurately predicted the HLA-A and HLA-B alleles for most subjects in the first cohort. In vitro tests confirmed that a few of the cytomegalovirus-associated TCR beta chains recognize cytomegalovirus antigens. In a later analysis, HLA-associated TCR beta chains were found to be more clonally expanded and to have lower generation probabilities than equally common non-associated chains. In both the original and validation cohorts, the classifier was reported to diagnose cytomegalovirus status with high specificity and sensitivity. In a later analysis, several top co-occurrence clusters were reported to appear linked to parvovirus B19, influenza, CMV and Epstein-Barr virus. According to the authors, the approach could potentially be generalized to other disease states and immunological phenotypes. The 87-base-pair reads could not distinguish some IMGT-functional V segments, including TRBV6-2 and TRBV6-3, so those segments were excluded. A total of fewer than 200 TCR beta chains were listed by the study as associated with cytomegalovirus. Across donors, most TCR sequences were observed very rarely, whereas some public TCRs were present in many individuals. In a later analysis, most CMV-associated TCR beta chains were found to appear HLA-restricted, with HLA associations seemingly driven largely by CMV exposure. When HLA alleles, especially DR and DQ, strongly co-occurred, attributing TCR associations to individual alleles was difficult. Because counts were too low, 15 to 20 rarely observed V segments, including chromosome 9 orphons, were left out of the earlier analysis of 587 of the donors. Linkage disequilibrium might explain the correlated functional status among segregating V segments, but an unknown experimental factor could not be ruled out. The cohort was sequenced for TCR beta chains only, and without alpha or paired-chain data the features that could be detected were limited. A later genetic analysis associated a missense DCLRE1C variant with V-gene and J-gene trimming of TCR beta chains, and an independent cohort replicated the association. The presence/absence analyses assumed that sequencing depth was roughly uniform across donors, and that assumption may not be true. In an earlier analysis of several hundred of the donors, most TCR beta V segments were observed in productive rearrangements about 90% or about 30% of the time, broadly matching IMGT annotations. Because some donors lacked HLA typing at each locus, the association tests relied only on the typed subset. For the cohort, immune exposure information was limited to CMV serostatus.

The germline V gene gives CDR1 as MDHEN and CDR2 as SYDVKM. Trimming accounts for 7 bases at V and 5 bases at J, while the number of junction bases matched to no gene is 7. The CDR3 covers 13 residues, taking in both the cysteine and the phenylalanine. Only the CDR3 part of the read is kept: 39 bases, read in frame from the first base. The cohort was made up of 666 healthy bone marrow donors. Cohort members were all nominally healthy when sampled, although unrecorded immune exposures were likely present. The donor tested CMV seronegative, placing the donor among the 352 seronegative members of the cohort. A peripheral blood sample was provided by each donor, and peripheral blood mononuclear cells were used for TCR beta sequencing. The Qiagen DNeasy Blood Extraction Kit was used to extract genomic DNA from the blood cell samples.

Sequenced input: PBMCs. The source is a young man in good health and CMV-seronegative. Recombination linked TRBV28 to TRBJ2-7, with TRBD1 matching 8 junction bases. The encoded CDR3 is CASTRDRGNEQYF. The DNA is TGTGCCAGCACCAGAGACAGGGGTAACGAGCAGTACTTC.